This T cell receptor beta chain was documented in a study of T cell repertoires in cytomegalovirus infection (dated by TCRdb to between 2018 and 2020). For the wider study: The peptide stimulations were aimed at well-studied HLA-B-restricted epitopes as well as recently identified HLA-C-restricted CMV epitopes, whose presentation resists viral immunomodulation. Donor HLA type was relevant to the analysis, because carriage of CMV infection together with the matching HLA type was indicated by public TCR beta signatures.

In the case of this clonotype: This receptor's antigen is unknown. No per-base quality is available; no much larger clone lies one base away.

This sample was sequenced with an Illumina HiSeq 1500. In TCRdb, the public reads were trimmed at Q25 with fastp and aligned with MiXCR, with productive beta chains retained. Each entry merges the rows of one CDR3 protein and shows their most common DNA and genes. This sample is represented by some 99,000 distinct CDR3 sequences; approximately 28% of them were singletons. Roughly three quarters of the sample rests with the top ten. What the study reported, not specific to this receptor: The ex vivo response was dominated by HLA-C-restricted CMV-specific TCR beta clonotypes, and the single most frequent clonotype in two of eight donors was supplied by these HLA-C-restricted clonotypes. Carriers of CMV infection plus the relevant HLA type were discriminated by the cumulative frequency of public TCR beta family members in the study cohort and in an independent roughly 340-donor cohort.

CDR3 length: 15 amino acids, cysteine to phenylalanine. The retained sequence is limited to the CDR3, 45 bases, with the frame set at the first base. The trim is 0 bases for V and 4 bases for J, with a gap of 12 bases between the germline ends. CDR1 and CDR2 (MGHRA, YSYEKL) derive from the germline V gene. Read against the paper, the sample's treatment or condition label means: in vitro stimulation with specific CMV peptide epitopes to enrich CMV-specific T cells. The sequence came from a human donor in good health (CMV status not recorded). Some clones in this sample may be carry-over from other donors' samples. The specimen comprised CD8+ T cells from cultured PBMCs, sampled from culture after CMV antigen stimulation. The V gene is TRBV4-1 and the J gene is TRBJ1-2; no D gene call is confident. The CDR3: CASSQEGNRIYGYTF. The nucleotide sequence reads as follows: TGCGCCAGCAGCCAAGAAGGGAACAGAATCTATGGCTACACCTTC.